This T cell receptor (beta chain) was captured by sequencing in a study of identifying expanded T cells in peripheral blood. Study-wide results and limits: Technical replicates showed roughly 1.2 changed clones; two weeks roughly 18; four weeks 19. Two-week clone count variance significantly increased as total template count grew.

The repertoire was sequenced with immunoSEQ multiplex PCR; TCRdb's copy has only in-frame clones and lacks some. The repertoire includes approximately 92,000 clones, 70% to 90% of them detected once, and around 4.5% sits in the top ten. The V gene lost 5 bases and the J gene lost 1 base, with 11 bases spanning the gap. This CDR3 comprises 14 residues. Looked up from germline, CDR1 is SEHNR and CDR2 is FQNEAQ (reference sequence). Regarding this clone: Its antigen is currently unknown.

The sample consisted of blood. The genes are TRBV7-9 and TRBJ1-1; possible D gene TRBD1, 5 bases. This sequence originates from a person aged 18-70 years in good health. CDR3 nucleotide sequence: TGTGCCAGCAGCCAACGCACAGGGAACACTGAAGCTTTCTTT. Protein: CASSQRTGNTEAFF. Full variable domain (outside the CDR3, taken from reference TRBV7-9 and TRBJ1-1): DTGVSQNPRHKITKRGQNVTFRCDPISEHNRLYWYRQTLGQGPEFLTYFQNEAQLEKSRLLSDRFSAERPKGSFSTLEIQRTEQGDSAMYLCASSQRTGNTEAFFGQGTRLTVV.